Listed below are T cell receptor beta chains from one sample, sequenced in a study of somatic mutations in cytotoxic T cells in rheumatoid arthritis. Sequenced by immunoSEQ multiplex PCR; TCRdb stores in-frame clones only, minus some. Seen here are about 3,000 clones, roughly nine tenths observed once, and the top ten hold roughly a third. Source material: CD8+ T cells sorted from blood. The receptors were sampled from a woman aged 55 to 70 with rheumatoid arthritis. Each CDR3 is given with its conserved first and last residue. D genes are given only for firm matches. Clone sizes are given selectively: once, few, many, or a class where the clone is expanded.

j_gene,abundance,d_gene,v_gene,CDR3aa,CDR3nt
TRBJ2-2,once,TRBD1,TRBV18,CASSPPGTENTGELFF,TGTGCCAGCTCACCACCCGGGACAGAGAACACCGGGGAGCTGTTTTTT
TRBJ2-3,.,TRBD2,TRBV27,CASSLSLAGAITDTQYF,TGTGCCAGCAGTTTGAGCCTAGCGGGGGCTATCACAGATACGCAGTATTTT
TRBJ1-1,.,TRBD1,TRBV9,CASSVVGTDGTEAFF,TGTGCCAGCAGCGTAGTGGGGACAGATGGCACTGAAGCTTTCTTT
TRBJ1-1,.,TRBD1,TRBV7-9,CASSLVDIRGRRFAEAFF,TGTGCCAGCAGCTTAGTAGATATCAGGGGGCGACGATTCGCTGAAGCTTTCTTT
TRBJ1-2,.,TRBD1,TRBV9,CASSPRSQGVVYGYTF,TGTGCCAGCAGCCCCCGAAGCCAGGGGGTGGTGTACGGCTACACCTTC
TRBJ1-5,.,.,TRBV7-8,CASSLRQAGVNQPQHF,TGTGCCAGCAGTTTGCGGCAGGCAGGGGTCAATCAGCCCCAGCATTTT
TRBJ2-7,once,TRBD1,TRBV28,CASSGTGIPYEQYF,TGTGCCAGCTCCGGGACAGGCATCCCCTACGAGCAGTACTTC
TRBJ2-2,.,TRBD2,TRBV9,CASSDGTRGTGELFF,TGTGCCAGCAGCGACGGGACTAGGGGCACCGGGGAGCTGTTTTTT
TRBJ2-7,.,TRBD2,TRBV19,CASSSLTSGRHEQYF,TGTGCCAGTAGTTCGCTGACTAGCGGGAGGCATGAGCAGTACTTC
TRBJ2-3,.,TRBD2,TRBV4-3,CASSQDLIAGGGTDTQYF,TGCGCCAGCAGCCAAGATCTGATAGCGGGAGGGGGTACAGATACGCAGTATTTT
TRBJ2-3,once,.,TRBV5-6,CASSPGPSTDTQYF,TGTGCCAGCAGCCCAGGGCCCTCCACAGATACGCAGTATTTT
TRBJ2-5,.,.,TRBV21-1,CASRPLVGYQETQYF,TGTGCCAGCAGGCCACTAGTGGGGTACCAAGAGACCCAGTACTTC
TRBJ1-1,once,TRBD1,TRBV5-8,CASRDRGWMGTEAFF,TGTGCCAGCCGGGACAGAGGTTGGATGGGCACTGAAGCTTTCTTT
TRBJ2-7,.,TRBD1,TRBV30,CAWSVTGGEQYF,TGTGCCTGGAGTGTTACAGGGGGTGAGCAGTACTTC
TRBJ2-7,.,TRBD1,TRBV27,CASSLVQGPGEQYF,TGTGCCAGCAGTTTGGTACAGGGGCCGGGCGAGCAGTACTTC
TRBJ1-3,.,.,TRBV7-6,CASSLRPGVGNTIYF,TGTGCCAGCAGCTTACGGCCAGGGGTAGGAAACACCATATATTTT
TRBJ2-7,.,TRBD2,TRBV11-2,CASSLGGGGEQYF,TGTGCCAGCAGCTTAGGGGGCGGGGGAGAGCAGTACTTC
TRBJ2-1,.,.,TRBV28,CASSLVSVGQGHEQFF,TGTGCCAGCAGTTTAGTGTCGGTGGGGCAGGGCCATGAGCAGTTCTTC
TRBJ1-2,.,.,TRBV7-2,CASSLDMDRRLYGYTF,TGTGCCAGCAGCTTAGACATGGATCGCAGACTTTATGGATACACCTTC
TRBJ2-2,.,TRBD1,TRBV2,CASIEGRGRTGELFF,TGTGCCAGCATTGAGGGCAGGGGGCGCACCGGGGAGCTGTTTTTT
TRBJ2-5,.,TRBD1,TRBV6-4,CASSQGTANQETQYF,TGTGCCAGCAGCCAAGGGACAGCCAACCAAGAGACCCAGTACTTC
TRBJ2-3,.,TRBD2,TRBV6-5,CASSYGRAWGTDTQYF,TGTGCCAGCAGTTACGGGAGGGCTTGGGGCACAGATACGCAGTATTTT
TRBJ2-7,.,.,TRBV5-5,CASSLDLSYEQYF,TGTGCCAGCAGCTTGGATTTATCCTACGAGCAGTACTTC
TRBJ2-3,.,.,TRBV2,CASSGGLGGGTDTQYF,TGTGCCAGCAGTGGAGGACTAGGGGGGGGGACAGATACGCAGTATTTT
TRBJ2-7,.,.,TRBV5-6,CASSYGGTSYEQYF,TGTGCCAGCAGCTATGGGGGCACCTCCTACGAGCAGTACTTC
TRBJ2-1,.,TRBD1,TRBV2,CASNAGTAIYNEQFF,TGTGCCAGCAACGCCGGGACAGCGATTTACAATGAGCAGTTCTTC
TRBJ1-1,.,TRBD1,TRBV7-9,CASSRQGIGSTEAFF,TGTGCCAGCAGCCGACAGGGGATAGGTAGCACTGAAGCTTTCTTT
TRBJ2-1,.,.,TRBV4-1,CASSQVTGWNNEQFF,TGCGCCAGCAGCCAAGTAACGGGATGGAACAATGAGCAGTTCTTC
TRBJ1-5,.,.,TRBV5-8,CASSLPASNQPQHF,TGTGCCAGCAGCTTGCCCGCGAGCAATCAGCCCCAGCATTTT
TRBJ2-7,.,.,TRBV7-8,CASSFRGDTYEQYF,TGTGCCAGCAGCTTTCGGGGGGACACCTACGAGCAGTACTTC
TRBJ2-7,.,TRBD1,TRBV7-6,CASSTTGDEQYF,TGTGCCAGCAGCACCACAGGGGACGAGCAGTACTTC
TRBJ1-6,.,.,TRBV6-5,CASSPGTPYNSPLHF,TGTGCCAGCAGTCCCGGGACACCTTATAATTCACCCCTCCACTTT
TRBJ2-3,.,TRBD1,TRBV11-2,CASSLGPGGDTQYF,TGTGCCAGCAGCTTGGGGCCAGGGGGAGATACGCAGTATTTT
TRBJ2-7,.,TRBD2,TRBV11-2,CASRKLAGNYEQYF,TGTGCCAGCAGGAAACTAGCGGGAAACTACGAGCAGTACTTC
TRBJ2-7,.,TRBD1,TRBV7-7,CASSSGTGGNYEQYF,TGTGCCAGCAGCTCCGGGACAGGGGGCAACTACGAGCAGTACTTC
TRBJ2-2,once,TRBD2,TRBV9,CASSAGLRNTGELFF,TGTGCCAGCAGCGCGGGACTAAGGAACACCGGGGAGCTGTTTTTT
TRBJ2-7,.,.,TRBV7-6,CASSYRASRGSYEQYF,TGTGCCAGCAGCTACCGGGCGTCCAGGGGATCCTACGAGCAGTACTTC
TRBJ1-2,large,TRBD1,TRBV7-9,CASSPPGQGNYGYTF,TGTGCCAGCAGCCCCCCGGGACAGGGTAACTATGGCTACACCTTC
TRBJ2-1,few,.,TRBV7-8,CASSIRQDNEQFF,TGTGCCAGCAGCATCCGACAGGACAATGAGCAGTTCTTC
TRBJ1-2,once,.,TRBV19,CASSSLTDSNYGYTF,TGTGCCAGTAGTTCCCTGACGGACTCTAACTATGGCTACACCTTC
TRBJ2-3,.,.,TRBV27,CASGLAGGGTDTQYF,TGTGCCAGCGGGTTAGCAGGTGGGGGGACAGATACGCAGTATTTT
TRBJ1-2,.,.,TRBV5-4,CASSLGGRANYGYTF,TGTGCCAGCAGCTTGGGGGGCAGGGCTAACTATGGCTACACCTTC
TRBJ2-2,.,.,TRBV19,CASSIDRGGRTGELFF,TGTGCCAGTAGTATAGATCGAGGGGGAAGGACCGGGGAGCTGTTTTTT